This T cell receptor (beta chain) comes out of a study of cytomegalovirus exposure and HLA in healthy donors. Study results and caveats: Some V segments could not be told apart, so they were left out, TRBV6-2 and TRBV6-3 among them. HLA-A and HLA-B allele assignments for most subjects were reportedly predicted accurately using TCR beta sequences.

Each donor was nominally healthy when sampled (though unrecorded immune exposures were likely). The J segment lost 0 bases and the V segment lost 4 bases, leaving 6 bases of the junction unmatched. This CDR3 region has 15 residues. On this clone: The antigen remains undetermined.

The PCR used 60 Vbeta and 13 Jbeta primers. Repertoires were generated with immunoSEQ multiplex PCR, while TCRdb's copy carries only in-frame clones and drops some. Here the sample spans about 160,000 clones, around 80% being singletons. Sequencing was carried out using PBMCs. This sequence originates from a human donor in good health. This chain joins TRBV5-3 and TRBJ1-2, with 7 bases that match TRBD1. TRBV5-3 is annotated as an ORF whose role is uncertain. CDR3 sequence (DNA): TGTGCCAGAAGCGGCCGGGACAGCACTAACTATGGCTACACCTTC. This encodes CARSGRDSTNYGYTF.